This T cell receptor beta chain was sequenced in a study of blood T cell repertoires in COVID-19. The overall study: Acute and convalescent COVID-19 specimens originated in the United States, Italy and Spain. PBMCs, B-cell-depleted T cells, or T cells provided the cDNA or gDNA that made up the material.

Original processing notes: The assay estimated nucleated cells by amplifying reference gene primers. TCRdb's table, derived via immunoSEQ multiplex PCR, lists solely in-frame clones and lacks some. From that table come the V and J calls and clone size; the DNA was used to work out D and trimming. The top ten clones hold roughly 1.7% of a sample with 200,000 to 250,000 clones, about nine tenths of them seen once. The clonotype was recovered from a man aged 70 or older with acute or convalescent COVID-19. Sequenced material: peripheral blood.

DNA of the CDR3: TGTGCCAGCAGCTTGGACATAGCGGGAGGGAGCGAGCAGTACTTC. As protein: CASSLDIAGGSEQYF. The chain couples TRBV5-4 to TRBJ2-7; 11 bases agree with TRBD2. CDR3 size: 15 residues. Germline V gives CDR1 SGHNT, CDR2 YYREEE (reference sequence). J lost 6 bases, V lost 0 bases, and 5 bases had no gene match.